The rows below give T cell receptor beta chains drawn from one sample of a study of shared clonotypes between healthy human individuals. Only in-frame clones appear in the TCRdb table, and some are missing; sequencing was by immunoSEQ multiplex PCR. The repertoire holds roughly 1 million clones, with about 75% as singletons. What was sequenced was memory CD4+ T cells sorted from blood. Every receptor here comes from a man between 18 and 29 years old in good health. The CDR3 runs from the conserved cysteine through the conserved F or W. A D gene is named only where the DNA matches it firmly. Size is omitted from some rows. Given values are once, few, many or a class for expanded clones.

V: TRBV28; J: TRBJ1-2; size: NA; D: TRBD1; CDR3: CASRRQGSYGYTF; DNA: TGTGCCAGCAGACGACAGGGGAGCTATGGCTACACCTTC
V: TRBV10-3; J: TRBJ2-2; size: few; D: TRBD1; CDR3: CAIGYRGNTGELFF; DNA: TGTGCCATCGGGTACAGGGGGAACACCGGGGAGCTGTTTTTT
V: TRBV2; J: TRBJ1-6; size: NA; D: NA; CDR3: CASSGAGTNNSPLHF; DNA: TGTGCCAGCAGTGGGGCAGGGACGAATAATTCACCCCTCCACTTT
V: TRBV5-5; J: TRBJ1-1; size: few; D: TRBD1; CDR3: CASSWATLTGFTEAFF; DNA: TGTGCCAGCAGCTGGGCCACCTTGACAGGGTTCACTGAAGCTTTCTTT
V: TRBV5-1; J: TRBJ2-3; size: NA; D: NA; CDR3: CASSLGGLTDTQYF; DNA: TGCGCCAGCAGCTTGGGCGGTCTCACAGATACGCAGTATTTT
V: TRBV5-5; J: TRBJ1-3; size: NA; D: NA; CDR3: CASSPFQSSGNTIYF; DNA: TGTGCCAGCAGCCCCTTTCAGTCCTCTGGAAACACCATATATTTT
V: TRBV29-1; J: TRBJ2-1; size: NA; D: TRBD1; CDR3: CSASRDRRNEQFF; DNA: TGCAGCGCGTCCCGGGACAGGCGGAATGAGCAGTTCTTC
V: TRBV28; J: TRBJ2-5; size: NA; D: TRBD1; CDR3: CASSTPGTGFREQYF; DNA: TGTGCCAGCAGTACCCCCGGGACAGGGTTTCGGGAGCAGTACTTC
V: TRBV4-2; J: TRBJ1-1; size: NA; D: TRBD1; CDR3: CASSQESGGALTEAFF; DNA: TGTGCCAGCAGCCAAGAGTCAGGGGGCGCGCTCACTGAAGCTTTCTTT
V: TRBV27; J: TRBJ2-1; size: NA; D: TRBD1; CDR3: CASSLRGTGGDEQFF; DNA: TGTGCCAGCAGTTTACGGGGGACAGGGGGCGATGAGCAGTTCTTC
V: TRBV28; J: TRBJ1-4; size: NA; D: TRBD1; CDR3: CASSTGGREKLFF; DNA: TGTGCCAGCTCGACAGGGGGTCGTGAAAAACTGTTTTTT
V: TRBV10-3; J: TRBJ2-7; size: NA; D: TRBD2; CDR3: CAIAGGLAEQYF; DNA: TGTGCCATCGCGGGGGGGCTGGCCGAGCAGTACTTC
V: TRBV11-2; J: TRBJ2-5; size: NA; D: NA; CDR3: CASSLGHRTKETQYF; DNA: TGTGCCAGCAGCTTAGGCCACAGGACCAAAGAGACCCAGTACTTC
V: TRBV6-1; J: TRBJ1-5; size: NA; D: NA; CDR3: CASSDLSQPQHF; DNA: TGTGCCAGCAGTGACCTCAGTCAGCCCCAGCATTTT
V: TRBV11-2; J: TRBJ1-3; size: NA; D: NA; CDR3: CASSPSGGSGNTIYF; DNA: TGTGCCAGCAGCCCGAGTGGGGGGTCTGGAAACACCATATATTTT
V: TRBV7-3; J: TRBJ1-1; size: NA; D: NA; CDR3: CASSLSYSRNTEAFF; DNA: TGTGCCAGCAGCTTGAGTTATTCCAGGAACACTGAAGCTTTCTTT
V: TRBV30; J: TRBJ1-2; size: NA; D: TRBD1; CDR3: CAWNRDRGRGGYTF; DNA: TGTGCCTGGAACCGGGACAGGGGGCGCGGGGGCTACACCTTC
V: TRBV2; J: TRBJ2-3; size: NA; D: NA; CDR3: CASSVSGSTDTQYF; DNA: TGTGCCAGCAGTGTGTCAGGGTCAACCGATACGCAGTATTTT
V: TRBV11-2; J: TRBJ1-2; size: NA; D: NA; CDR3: CASSLGRVDTTF; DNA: TGTGCCAGCAGCTTGGGCCGGGTGGATACAACCTTC
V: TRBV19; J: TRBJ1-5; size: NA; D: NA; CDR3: CASRHLLGGTEVYQPQHF; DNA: TGTGCCAGTAGACATCTTCTGGGCGGGACGGAGGTTTATCAGCCCCAGCATTTT
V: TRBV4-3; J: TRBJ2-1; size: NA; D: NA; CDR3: CASSQGFNEQFF; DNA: TGCGCCAGCAGCCAAGGATTCAATGAGCAGTTCTTC
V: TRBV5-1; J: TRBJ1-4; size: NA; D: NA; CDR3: CASSLGTGGSNEKLFF; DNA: TGCGCCAGCAGCTTGGGGACTGGGGGTTCTAATGAAAAACTGTTTTTT
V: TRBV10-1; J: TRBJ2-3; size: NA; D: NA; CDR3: CASSPRNTDTQYF; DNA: TGCGCCAGCAGTCCCCGGAACACAGATACGCAGTATTTT
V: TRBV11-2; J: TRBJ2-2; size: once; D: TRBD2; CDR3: CASRREGGSTGELFF; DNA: TGTGCCAGCAGACGAGAGGGAGGGAGCACCGGGGAGCTGTTTTTT